This is a list of T cell receptor beta chains from one sample in a study of blood T cell repertoires in COVID-19. The table came from immunoSEQ multiplex PCR; TCRdb's copy has only in-frame clones and leaves some out. The sample holds under 200,000 clones, 80% to 90% seen once. The specimen was peripheral blood. The receptor set was obtained from a woman aged 45-59 years with COVID-19, enrolled during active disease. Each CDR3 is given with its conserved first and last residue. Fields, in order: V gene, clone size, D gene, J gene, CDR3 protein, CDR3 DNA. A D gene is named only where the DNA matches it firmly. Rows give clone size only sometimes, using once, few, many, or a class for an expanded clone.

>TRBV7-2|NA|TRBD2|TRBJ2-2
CASSLTRLAGGNTGELFF
TGTGCCAGCAGCTTAACCCGACTAGCGGGGGGGAACACCGGGGAGCTGTTTTTT
>TRBV4-1|few|NA|TRBJ2-3
CASSAEKWGGTDTQYF
TGCGCCAGCAGCGCAGAGAAATGGGGCGGCACAGATACGCAGTATTTT
>TRBV9|NA|NA|TRBJ2-5
CASSIRDTQETQYF
TGTGCCAGCAGCATCCGGGACACCCAAGAGACCCAGTACTTC
>TRBV6-6|NA|TRBD1|TRBJ1-1
CASSYVQGEYTEAFF
TGTGCCAGCAGTTACGTGCAGGGGGAGTACACTGAAGCTTTCTTT
>TRBV29-1|NA|NA|TRBJ1-1
CSVTRTANTEAFF
TGCAGCGTTACGAGGACAGCGAACACTGAAGCTTTCTTT
>TRBV18|NA|TRBD1|TRBJ1-5
CASSPMGTGASNQPQHF
TGTGCCAGCTCACCGATGGGGACAGGGGCTAGCAATCAGCCCCAGCATTTT
>TRBV10-3|NA|NA|TRBJ1-2
CAISELDNTYGYTF
TGTGCCATCAGTGAGTTGGACAATACTTATGGCTACACCTTC
>TRBV6-5|NA|NA|TRBJ1-1
CASSYADTEAFF
TGTGCCAGCAGTTATGCGGACACTGAAGCTTTCTTT
>TRBV29-1|NA|TRBD1|TRBJ2-1
CSVEGTGDSYNEQFF
TGCAGCGTTGAGGGGACAGGTGACTCCTACAATGAGCAGTTCTTC
>TRBV7-9|few|TRBD1|TRBJ1-4
CASHPGGSNEKLFF
TGTGCCAGCCACCCAGGGGGCTCTAATGAAAAACTGTTTTTT
>TRBV29-1|NA|NA|TRBJ2-5
CSVEDPGGSKTQYF
TGCAGCGTTGAAGATCCGGGGGGCTCAAAGACCCAGTACTTC
>TRBV7-9|NA|NA|TRBJ2-7
CASSPGGLLRSYEQYF
TGTGCCAGCAGCCCTGGGGGACTCCTACGCTCCTACGAGCAGTACTTC
>TRBV5-4|NA|TRBD1|TRBJ2-4
CASSPTGGRAKNIQYF
TGTGCCAGCAGCCCGACAGGGGGCAGGGCCAAAAACATTCAGTACTTC
>TRBV13|NA|NA|TRBJ1-6
CASSQRGNSPLHF
TGTGCCAGCAGCCAACGGGGTAATTCACCCCTCCACTTT
>TRBV6-2/TRBV6-3|NA|NA|TRBJ1-4
CASSYSTDYNEKLFF
TGTGCCAGCAGTTACTCGACAGATTATAATGAAAAACTGTTTTTT
>TRBV9|few|NA|TRBJ1-2
CASSVDPPGGYTF
TGTGCCAGCAGCGTAGATCCCCCCGGGGGCTACACCTTC
>TRBV4-2|NA|TRBD2|TRBJ2-3
CASSQEGGGKGTDTQYF
TGTGCCAGCAGCCAAGAGGGCGGGGGGAAGGGCACAGATACGCAGTATTTT
>TRBV9|NA|TRBD2|TRBJ2-3
CASSASSGMAGGFWTDTQYF
TGTGCCAGCAGCGCTTCCTCGGGGATGGCGGGGGGCTTTTGGACAGATACGCAGTATTTT
>TRBV6-5|NA|TRBD1|TRBJ2-7
CASRRTGNNEQYF
TGTGCCAGCAGAAGGACAGGGAACAACGAGCAGTACTTC
>TRBV11-3|few|NA|TRBJ2-7
CASSVGSTYEQYF
TGTGCCAGCAGCGTGGGGAGCACCTACGAGCAGTACTTC
>TRBV11-1|NA|TRBD2|TRBJ2-3
CASSMGLAGGLDTQYF
TGTGCCAGCAGCATGGGACTAGCGGGGGGATTAGATACGCAGTATTTT
>TRBV7-9|NA|TRBD1|TRBJ2-1
CASSTGQGGFDEQFF
TGTGCCAGCAGCACGGGACAGGGGGGTTTTGATGAGCAGTTCTTC
>TRBV2|NA|TRBD2|TRBJ2-3
CASSDGLAGRDTQYF
TGTGCCAGCAGTGATGGACTAGCGGGGAGGGATACGCAGTATTTT
>TRBV5-4|few|NA|TRBJ2-7
CASSLDRDHEQYF
TGTGCCAGCAGCTTGGACAGGGACCACGAGCAGTACTTC
>TRBV5-1|NA|TRBD1|TRBJ2-1
CASSFGQGAGSYNEQFF
TGCGCCAGCAGCTTTGGACAGGGGGCGGGCTCCTACAATGAGCAGTTCTTC
>TRBV10-1|NA|NA|TRBJ2-3
CASSGQGSDTQYF
TGCGCCAGCAGTGGGCAGGGTTCAGATACGCAGTATTTT
>TRBV5-1|NA|TRBD1|TRBJ2-1
CASSLAGTGAYNEQFF
TGCGCCAGCAGCTTGGCCGGGACAGGGGCCTACAATGAGCAGTTCTTC
>TRBV9|NA|TRBD2|TRBJ2-5
CASSVPSGGQETQYF
TGTGCCAGCAGCGTCCCCAGCGGGGGGCAGGAGACCCAGTACTTC
>TRBV5-1|once|TRBD1|TRBJ2-5
CASSSMGTDQETQYF
TGCGCCAGCAGTAGTATGGGGACAGACCAAGAGACCCAGTACTTC
>TRBV18|NA|TRBD1|TRBJ1-5
CASSRDRGSQPQHF
TGTGCCAGCTCGCGGGACAGGGGATCTCAGCCCCAGCATTTT
>TRBV5-1|NA|NA|TRBJ2-3
CASSLGDRLADTQYF
TGCGCCAGCAGCTTAGGCGACAGGTTAGCAGATACGCAGTATTTT
>TRBV9|NA|NA|TRBJ2-3
CASSVVSGGRDTQYF
TGTGCCAGCAGCGTAGTTTCAGGGGGGAGGGATACGCAGTATTTT
>TRBV28|NA|TRBD1|TRBJ1-1
CASSAGQEGDTEAFF
TGTGCCAGCAGCGCCGGACAGGAGGGGGACACTGAAGCTTTCTTT
>TRBV7-2|NA|NA|TRBJ2-1
CASSLVVRLGGATEQFF
TGTGCCAGCAGCTTAGTGGTACGGCTGGGGGGGGCAACTGAGCAGTTCTTC
>TRBV28|NA|TRBD1|TRBJ2-2
CASSGRGQVVGELFF
TGTGCCAGCAGCGGGCGGGGACAGGTTGTCGGGGAGCTGTTTTTT
>TRBV3-1/TRBV3-2|NA|NA|TRBJ1-2
CASRPLSGHENYGYTF
TGTGCCAGCAGGCCCCTTTCTGGACACGAAAACTATGGCTACACCTTC
>TRBV7-9|NA|TRBD2|TRBJ2-1
CASSSRGSGTSSYNEQFF
TGTGCCAGCAGTTCCCGGGGTAGCGGGACGAGCTCCTACAATGAGCAGTTCTTC
>TRBV28|NA|TRBD2|TRBJ2-2
CASSWTSGGTDTGELFF
TGTGCCAGCAGCTGGACTAGCGGGGGTACCGACACCGGGGAGCTGTTTTTT
>TRBV7-9|NA|TRBD1|TRBJ1-2
CASSFGQGADGYTF
TGTGCCAGCAGCTTCGGACAGGGGGCTGACGGCTACACCTTC
>TRBV19|NA|NA|TRBJ1-3
CASSRAGSGNTIYF
TGTGCCAGTAGTAGGGCAGGCTCTGGAAACACCATATATTTT
>TRBV7-8|NA|NA|TRBJ1-6
CASSLNQGSSYNSPLHF
TGTGCCAGCAGCCTTAATCAGGGGAGCTCCTATAATTCACCCCTCCACTTT
>TRBV27|NA|NA|TRBJ2-1
CASMWPRSGNEQFF
TGTGCCAGCATGTGGCCCCGGTCGGGAAATGAGCAGTTCTTC
>TRBV6-5|NA|TRBD1|TRBJ1-1
CARATGDTAEAFF
TGTGCCCGCGCGACAGGGGACACGGCTGAAGCTTTCTTT
>TRBV18|NA|TRBD1|TRBJ1-6
CASSLQGLNSPLHF
TGTGCCAGCTCACTACAGGGGTTAAATTCACCCCTCCACTTT
>TRBV11-2|NA|TRBD2|TRBJ2-1
CASAERGGLNEQFF
TGTGCCAGCGCTGAGCGGGGGGGCCTCAATGAGCAGTTCTTC
>TRBV7-9|NA|TRBD1|TRBJ1-4
CASSWGQGATNEKLFF
TGTGCCAGCAGCTGGGGACAGGGGGCAACTAATGAAAAACTGTTTTTT
>TRBV5-1|NA|TRBD2|TRBJ2-3
CASSPGLVADTQYF
TGCGCCAGCAGCCCCGGACTAGTCGCAGATACGCAGTATTTT
>TRBV7-9|NA|TRBD1|TRBJ2-2
CARELGTGNTGELFF
TGTGCCAGAGAACTTGGGACAGGGAACACCGGGGAGCTGTTTTTT
>TRBV2|once|TRBD1|TRBJ1-4
CASSLDRVATNEKLFF
TGTGCCAGCAGTTTGGACAGGGTCGCAACTAATGAAAAACTGTTTTTT
>TRBV2|NA|TRBD1|TRBJ1-4
CASRGGLGTGAEKLFF
TGTGCCAGCAGGGGAGGCCTTGGGACAGGGGCTGAAAAACTGTTTTTT
>TRBV4-2|NA|NA|TRBJ2-3
CASSQGAGARTDTQYF
TGTGCCAGCAGCCAAGGCGCGGGGGCCCGCACAGATACGCAGTATTTT
>TRBV18|NA|NA|TRBJ2-3
CASSGWGTDTQYF
TGTGCCAGCTCGGGCTGGGGCACAGATACGCAGTATTTT
>TRBV3-1/TRBV3-2|NA|NA|TRBJ2-3
CASSQGSRGTADTQYF
TGTGCCAGCAGCCAGGGAAGCAGGGGAACTGCAGATACGCAGTATTTT
>TRBV10-3|NA|TRBD1|TRBJ2-7
CAISESPGQGNSYEQYF
TGTGCCATCAGTGAGTCCCCCGGACAGGGGAACTCCTACGAGCAGTACTTC
>TRBV5-1|NA|TRBD2|TRBJ2-5
CASSSSGGAQETQYF
TGCGCCAGCAGCTCTAGCGGGGGGGCCCAAGAGACCCAGTACTTC